Each of the 12 T cell receptor beta chains below was sequenced from the same sample in a study of T cells in Graves' hyperthyroidism and ophthalmopathy (dated 2019 in TCRdb). The library relied on multiplex PCR. The run used an Illumina HiSeq 2000. Amplification of TCR beta CDR3 regions was carried out from RNA transcripts. A first-round RT-PCR of the TCR CDR3 used the HTBI primer set with the Qiagen OneStep RT-PCR kit. TCRdb cleaned the public reads at Q25 with fastp, built clones with MiXCR and kept in-frame beta chains. Here each entry gathers all rows of one CDR3 protein and keeps the most common genes and DNA. The sample table contains 500,000 to 800,000 distinct CDR3 sequences; only one count was recorded for roughly 46% of them. The top ten constitute roughly 7.2% of the sample. The sample consisted of peripheral blood or thyroid tissue (not recorded which). Receptor source: an adult man with Graves' disease, either hyperthyroidism or ophthalmopathy (not recorded which).

This clonotype was recorded many times. The chain recombines TRBV2 with TRBJ2-2; 9 bases line up with TRBD2. Unmatched junction bases numbered 3, after V lost 4 bases and J lost 0 bases. Germline V lookup: CDR1 SNHLY, CDR2 FYNNEI. The CDR3 contains 16 residues. The CDR3 DNA reads TGTGCCAGCAGTGGGTCTAGCGGGACGAACACCGGGGAGCTGTTTTTT. This gives the protein CASSGSSGTNTGELFF.

The count of this clonotype is one. The J gene is TRBJ1-2, the V gene TRBV29-1; weak D call: TRBD1 (6 bases). Germline V gene data show CDR1 as SQVTM and CDR2 as ANQGSEA. The CDR3 spans 13 residues. Deletions cut 8 bases from V and 2 bases from J, with 15 bases between. This CDR3 is CSTPRGSNYGYTF. The DNA for the CDR3 is TGCAGCACTCCCAGGGGCTCCAACTATGGCTACACCTTC.

This clonotype was counted many times. The gene calls are TRBV20-1 and TRBJ2-5; TRBD1 aligns across 11 bases. CDR1 and CDR2 from the germline V gene are DFQATT and SNEGSKA (reference sequence). Trimming removed 5 bases from V and 4 bases from J; junction bases left unmatched: 9. The CDR3 runs to 15 residues. CDR3 in amino acids: CSARPGQGGRETQYF. The CDR3 DNA reads TGCAGTGCTCGCCCGGGACAGGGGGGACGAGAGACCCAGTACTTC.

The rearrangement joins TRBV7-2 to TRBJ2-7, with 8 bases lining up with TRBD2. The CDR3 spans 15 residues. V was clipped by 4 bases and J by 3 bases; unmatched bases: 8. Germline V CDR1 and CDR2: SGHTA, FQGNSA. The DNA for the CDR3 is TGTGCCAGCAGCTCGGGACTAGGGGATGTCTACGAGCAGTACTTC. It specifies CASSSGLGDVYEQYF.

A note on this clonotype: This may come from a read error, since a much larger clone is one base off. The chain carries TRBV9 and TRBJ1-1; D call uncertain. This CDR3 is 13 amino acids long. Germline V gives CDR1 SGDLS, CDR2 YYNGEE. In nucleotides, the CDR3 is TGTGCCAGCAGCGTAGACGTGAACACTCAAGCTTTCTTT. Protein: CASSVDVNTQAFF. Supplemented by reference TRBV9 and TRBJ1-1, the full variable domain reads DSGVTQTPKHLITATGQRVTLRCSPRSGDLSVYWYQQSLDQGLQFLIQYYNGEERAKGNILERFSAQQFPDLHSELNLSSLELGDSALYFCASSVDVNTQAFFGQGTRLTVV.

The chain carries TRBV25-1 and TRBJ1-1; 11 bases agree with TRBD1. Trimming took 1 base from V and 4 from J; bases not matched to a gene: 5. In germline, CDR1 is MGHDK, CDR2 SYGVNS. The length of the CDR3 is 16 residues. DNA of the CDR3: TGTGCCAGCAGTGAATTAAGGACAGGGGGCGGCACTGAAGCTTTCTTT. Translating gives CASSELRTGGGTEAFF.

The gene calls are TRBV12-3 or TRBV12-4 and TRBJ1-1; tentative D call: TRBD1 (5 bases). The CDR3 runs 14 residues. Trimming shortened V by 3 bases and J by 0 bases, and 8 bases separated the two germline ends. The CDR3 protein is CASSLNRLNTEAFF. The CDR3 DNA is TGTGCCAGCAGTTTGAACAGGTTGAACACTGAAGCTTTCTTT.

For this clonotype: Since the CDR3 does not end with the conserved phenylalanine or tryptophan, this likely comes from a read error. This chain uses TRBV19 with TRBJ1-4, with a possible D match to TRBD1 (6 bases). This CDR3 has 15 residues. Germline CDR1 is LNHDA and CDR2 is SQIVND (reference sequence). V gave up 8 bases and J gave up 8 bases, with 21 bases separating them. CDR3 sequence reads: CASSGREEGQEKLFL. The CDR3 DNA sequence: TGTGCCAGTTCGGGCAGGGAAGAGGGACAAGAAAAACTGTTTCTT.

V usage is TRBV5-1 and J usage is TRBJ1-1; 8 bases align to TRBD1. Germline CDR1 reads SGHRS; CDR2 reads YFSETQ. V shed 4 bases, J shed 0 bases, and the junction held 11 bases outside the gene matches. The CDR3 runs 17 residues. The CDR3 loop reads CASSQRTGSGMNTEAFF. CDR3 DNA: TGCGCCAGCAGCCAGAGGACAGGGTCTGGGATGAACACTGAAGCTTTCTTT.

The genes are TRBV13 and TRBJ1-2; D not resolved. CDR1 and CDR2 (germline): PRHDT, FYEKMQ (reference sequence). V was shortened by 6 bases and J by 0 bases, with 11 bases between the two germline ends. The CDR3 extends over 14 amino acids. In nucleotides, the CDR3 is TGTGCCAGCAGTGGCGGGGAGCCTAACTATGGCTACACCTTC. This translates into CASSGGEPNYGYTF.

This clonotype has more than one count but fewer than ten. J is TRBJ2-5 and V is TRBV7-3; no firm D call. Germline V gene data show CDR1 as SGHTA and CDR2 as FQGTGA. The V and J ends lost 0 bases and 2 bases respectively, with 10 bases between them. The CDR3 has 15 residues. The CDR3 nucleotides are TGTGCCAGCAGCTTAACGGGCCCCGGTCAAGAGACCCAGTACTTC. It is translated as CASSLTGPGQETQYF.

This chain uses TRBV5-4 with TRBJ1-4, with 10 bases fitting TRBD1. The junction had 9 bases not matched to a gene; V was cut back by 4 bases and J by 6 bases. This CDR3 comprises 16 residues. CDR1 is SGHNT and CDR2 is YYREEE in the germline V gene (reference sequence). The CDR3 DNA sequence: TGTGCCAGCAGCGGGATATCCGGGACAGGGGATGAAAAACTGTTTTTT. Protein: CASSGISGTGDEKLFF.